This T cell receptor (beta chain) derives from a study of T cells in localized non-small cell lung cancer. Study conclusions and caveats: Researchers found a median approximately 57 of the top 100 tumor clones in adjacent lung. Greater T cell density in blood accompanied longer overall survival. Of the tissues analyzed, uninvolved adjacent lung showed maximal T cell clonality, greater than tumor.

Method: immunoSEQ multiplex PCR; TCRdb's copy keeps in-frame clones and lacks some. This table has about 2,600 clones, 25% to 30% appearing once. This clone has a handful of counts. The antigen remains undetermined. The CDR3 extends over 12 amino acids. Trimming took 6 bases from V and 3 from J, leaving 8 bases between them. Germline CDR1 is MNHGY and CDR2 is SAAAGT. This material consisted of lung tumor tissue, taken before any cancer treatment. The chain has TRBV6-8 and TRBJ1-2; D unclear. The sequence was collected from a male donor aged 60 or over with stage II squamous cell lung carcinoma. Here the CDR3 DNA reads TGTGCCAGCAGCCGGGATGACTATGGCTACACCTTC. Its protein is CASSRDDYGYTF.